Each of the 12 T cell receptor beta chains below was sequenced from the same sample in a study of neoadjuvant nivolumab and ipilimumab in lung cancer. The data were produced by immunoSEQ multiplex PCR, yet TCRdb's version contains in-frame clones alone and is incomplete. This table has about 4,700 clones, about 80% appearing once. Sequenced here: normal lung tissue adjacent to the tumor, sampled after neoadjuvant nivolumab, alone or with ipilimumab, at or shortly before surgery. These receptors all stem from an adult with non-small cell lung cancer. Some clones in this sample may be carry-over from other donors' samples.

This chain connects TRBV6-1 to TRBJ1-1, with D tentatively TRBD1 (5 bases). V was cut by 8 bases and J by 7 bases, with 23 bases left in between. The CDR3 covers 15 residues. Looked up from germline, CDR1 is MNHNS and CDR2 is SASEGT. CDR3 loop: CASVLGHVAAGEAFF. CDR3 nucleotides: TGTGCCAGCGTCCTGGGGCATGTGGCAGCCGGTGAAGCTTTCTTT.

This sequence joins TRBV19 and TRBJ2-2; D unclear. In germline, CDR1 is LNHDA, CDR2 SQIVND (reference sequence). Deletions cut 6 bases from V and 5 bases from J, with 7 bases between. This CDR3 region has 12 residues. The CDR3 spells CASRDRTGELFF. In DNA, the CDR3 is TGTGCCAGTAGGGACCGGACCGGGGAGCTGTTTTTT.

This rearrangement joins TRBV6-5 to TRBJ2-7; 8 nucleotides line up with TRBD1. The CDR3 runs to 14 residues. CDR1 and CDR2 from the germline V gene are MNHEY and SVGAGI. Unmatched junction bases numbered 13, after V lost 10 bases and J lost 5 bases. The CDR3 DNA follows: TGTGCCACTCACCGGGACAGGACACCCCACGAGCAGTACTTC. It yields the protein CATHRDRTPHEQYF.

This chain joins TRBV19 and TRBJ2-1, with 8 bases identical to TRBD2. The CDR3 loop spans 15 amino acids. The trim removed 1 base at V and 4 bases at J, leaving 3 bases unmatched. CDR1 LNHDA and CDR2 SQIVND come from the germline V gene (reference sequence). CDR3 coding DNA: TGTGCCAGTAGTATAGGAGCGGGGGATTACAATGAGCAGTTCTTC. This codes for CASSIGAGDYNEQFF.

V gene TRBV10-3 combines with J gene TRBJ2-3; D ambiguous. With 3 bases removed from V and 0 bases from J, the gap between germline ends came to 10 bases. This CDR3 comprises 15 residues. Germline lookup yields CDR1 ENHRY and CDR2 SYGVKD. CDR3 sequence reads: CAISDPTASTDTQYF. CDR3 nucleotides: TGTGCCATCAGTGACCCAACAGCTAGCACAGATACGCAGTATTTT.

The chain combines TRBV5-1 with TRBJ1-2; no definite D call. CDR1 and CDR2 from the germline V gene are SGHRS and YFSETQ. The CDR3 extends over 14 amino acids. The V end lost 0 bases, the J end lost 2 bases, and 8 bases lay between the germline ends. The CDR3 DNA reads TGCGCCAGCAGCTTGGAGACGGTGAACTATGGCTACACCTTC. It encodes CASSLETVNYGYTF. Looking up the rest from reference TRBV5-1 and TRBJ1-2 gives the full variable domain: KAGVTQTPRYLIKTRGQQVTLSCSPISGHRSVSWYQQTPGQGLQFLFEYFSETQRNKGNFPGRFSGRQFSNSRSEMNVSTLELGDSALYLCASSLETVNYGYTFGSGTRLTVV.

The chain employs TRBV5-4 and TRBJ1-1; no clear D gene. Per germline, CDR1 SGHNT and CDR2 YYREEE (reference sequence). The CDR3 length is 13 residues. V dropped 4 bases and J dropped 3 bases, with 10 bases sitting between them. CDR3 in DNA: TGTGCCAGCAGCCCAATAGATGACACTGAAGCTTTCTTT. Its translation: CASSPIDDTEAFF.

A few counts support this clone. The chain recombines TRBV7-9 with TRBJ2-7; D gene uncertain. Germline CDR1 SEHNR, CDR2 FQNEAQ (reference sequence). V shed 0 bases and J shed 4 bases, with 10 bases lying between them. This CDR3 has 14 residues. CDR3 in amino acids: CASSLAMPDYEQYF. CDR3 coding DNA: TGTGCCAGCAGCTTAGCAATGCCTGATTACGAGCAGTACTTC.

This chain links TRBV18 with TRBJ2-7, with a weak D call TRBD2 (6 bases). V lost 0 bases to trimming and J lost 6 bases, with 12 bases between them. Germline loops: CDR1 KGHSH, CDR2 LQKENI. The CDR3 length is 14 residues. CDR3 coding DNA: TGTGCCAGCTCACCACCGGCTAGCGCCCGCGAGCAGTACTTC. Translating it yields CASSPPASAREQYF.

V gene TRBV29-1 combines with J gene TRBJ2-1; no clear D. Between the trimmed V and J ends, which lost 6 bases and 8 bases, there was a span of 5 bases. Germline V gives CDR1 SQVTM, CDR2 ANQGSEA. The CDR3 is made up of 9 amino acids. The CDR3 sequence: CSVGDEQFF. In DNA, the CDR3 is TGCAGCGTAGGAGATGAGCAGTTCTTC.

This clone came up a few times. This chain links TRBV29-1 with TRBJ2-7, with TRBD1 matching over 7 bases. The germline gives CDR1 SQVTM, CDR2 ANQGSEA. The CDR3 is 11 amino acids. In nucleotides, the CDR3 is TGCAGTACGGGGACAGATCGTGAGCAGTACTTC. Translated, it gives CSTGTDREQYF.

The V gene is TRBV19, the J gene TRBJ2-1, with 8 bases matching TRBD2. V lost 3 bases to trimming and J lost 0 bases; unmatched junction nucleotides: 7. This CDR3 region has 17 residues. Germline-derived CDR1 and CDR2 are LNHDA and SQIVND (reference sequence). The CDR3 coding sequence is TGTGCCAGTAGTATGTTCGTAGCGGGGAGCTCCTACAATGAGCAGTTCTTC. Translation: CASSMFVAGSSYNEQFF.